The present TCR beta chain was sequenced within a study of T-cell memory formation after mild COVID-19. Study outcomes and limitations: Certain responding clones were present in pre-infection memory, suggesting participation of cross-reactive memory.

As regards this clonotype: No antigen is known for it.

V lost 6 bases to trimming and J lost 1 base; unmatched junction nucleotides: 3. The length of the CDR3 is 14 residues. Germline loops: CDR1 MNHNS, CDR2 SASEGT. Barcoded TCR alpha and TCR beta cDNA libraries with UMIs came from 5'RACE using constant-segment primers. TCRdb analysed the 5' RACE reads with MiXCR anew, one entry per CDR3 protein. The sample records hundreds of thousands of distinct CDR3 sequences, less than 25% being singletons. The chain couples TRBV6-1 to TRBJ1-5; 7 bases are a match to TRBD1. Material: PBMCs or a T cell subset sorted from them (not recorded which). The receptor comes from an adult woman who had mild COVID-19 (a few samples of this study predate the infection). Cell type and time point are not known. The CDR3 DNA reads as TGTGCCAGCAGGGACAGGAAAAGCAATCAGCCCCAGCATTTT. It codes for CASRDRKSNQPQHF.